The 21 T cell receptor beta chains below all came from one sample that was sequenced in a study of cytomegalovirus exposure and HLA in healthy donors. The protocol was immunoSEQ multiplex PCR, while the TCRdb copy is restricted to in-frame clones and leaves out a portion. The table includes some 200,000 clones, around nine tenths detected once. Sequencing was done on a sample of PBMCs. The origin of the receptors is a man younger than 45 in good health and CMV-seropositive.

The J gene is TRBJ1-5, the V gene TRBV5-1; possibly TRBD1 for D (6 bases). The V and J ends lost 4 bases and 4 bases respectively, with 15 bases between them. The V gene's germline CDR1 is SGHRS and CDR2 YFSETQ. The length of the CDR3 is 15 residues. CDR3 in amino acids: CASSPEGGVNQPQHF. CDR3 in DNA: TGCGCCAGCAGCCCGGAGGGGGGAGTGAATCAGCCCCAGCATTTT. The full variable domain, with the rest looked up from reference TRBV5-1 and TRBJ1-5, is KAGVTQTPRYLIKTRGQQVTLSCSPISGHRSVSWYQQTPGQGLQFLFEYFSETQRNKGNFPGRFSGRQFSNSRSEMNVSTLELGDSALYLCASSPEGGVNQPQHFGDGTRLSIL.

For this clone: A read error may account for a junction end that differs from germline. The chain couples TRBV4-3 to TRBJ2-7; D remains ambiguous. The CDR3 runs 16 residues. The V gene's germline CDR1 is LGHNA and CDR2 YSLEER. CDR3 bases: TGCGCCAGCAGCCAAGAAGTCATCGGTTCCGCCTACGATCAGTACTTC. Translated: CASSQEVIGSAYDQYF.

The chain uses TRBV7-7 and TRBJ2-3; weak D call: TRBD2 (6 bases). Per the germline V gene, CDR1 is SSHAT and CDR2 is FNYEAQ (reference sequence). Trimming pared 5 bases from V and 1 base from J, leaving 13 bases between. This CDR3 contains 15 residues. DNA of the CDR3: TGTGCCAGCAGCCCGGAGTCGGGGGGCACAGATACGCAGTATTTT. It specifies CASSPESGGTDTQYF.

The CDR3 coding sequence is TGTGCCAGCAGCCGGTATGGGGGAGGGGCCAACGTCCTGACTTTC. Translation gives CASSRYGGGANVLTF. V and J are TRBV7-2 and TRBJ2-6; D tentatively reads TRBD1 or TRBD2 (5 bases each). CDR3 length: 15 residues. V gave up 5 bases and J gave up 4 bases, with 12 bases separating them. Germline V lookup: CDR1 SGHTA, CDR2 FQGNSA.

The chain recombines TRBV11-3 with TRBJ2-2; D remains unclear. The germline V gene has CDR1 SGHNT and CDR2 YENEEA. Trimming pared 1 base from V and 1 base from J, leaving 1 base between. There are 13 residues in the CDR3. This CDR3 reads CASSLVNTGELFF. The CDR3 DNA follows: TGTGCCAGCAGCTTAGTGAACACCGGGGAGCTGTTTTTT. The complete variable domain, with remaining parts taken from reference TRBV11-3 and TRBJ2-2, reads EAGVVQSPRYKIIEKKQPVAFWCNPISGHNTLYWYLQNLGQGPELLIRYENEEAVDDSQLPKDRFSAERLKGVDSTLKIQPAELGDSAVYLCASSLVNTGELFFGEGSRLTVL.

The V gene is TRBV6-5, the J gene TRBJ1-6; D not resolved. The CDR3 totals 14 residues. Trimming took 2 bases from V and 3 from J, leaving 5 bases between them. The germline V gene encodes CDR1 MNHEY and CDR2 SVGAGI. The CDR3 spells CASSYNSYNSPLHF. Here the CDR3 DNA reads TGTGCCAGCAGTTACAACAGCTATAATTCACCCCTCCACTTT.

The V call is TRBV9, the J call TRBJ2-2; the D gene is possibly TRBD1 (6 bases). The germline CDR1 and CDR2 sequences are SGDLS and YYNGEE. The CDR3 spans 15 residues. V lost 3 bases to trimming and J lost 1 base, with 10 bases between them. The CDR3 sequence is CASSGSTGNTGELFF. As DNA, the CDR3 is TGTGCCAGCAGCGGATCGACAGGGAACACCGGGGAGCTGTTTTTT.

CDR3 DNA: TGCGCCAGCAGCTTGGGTCAGGGTAGCAATCAGCCCCAGCATTTT. Translation: CASSLGQGSNQPQHF. The V call is TRBV5-1, the J call TRBJ1-5; D possibly corresponds to TRBD1 (5 bases). CDR3 length: 15 amino acids. Germline V gene lookup returns CDR1 SGHRS and CDR2 YFSETQ. V was trimmed by 0 bases and J by 0 bases, leaving 7 bases between them. Complete variable domain (other parts from reference TRBV5-1 and TRBJ1-5): KAGVTQTPRYLIKTRGQQVTLSCSPISGHRSVSWYQQTPGQGLQFLFEYFSETQRNKGNFPGRFSGRQFSNSRSEMNVSTLELGDSALYLCASSLGQGSNQPQHFGDGTRLSIL.

V and J are TRBV6-5 and TRBJ2-3, with D maybe TRBD2 (6 bases). This CDR3 has 15 residues. Germline V lookup: CDR1 MNHEY, CDR2 SVGAGI. The V end was cut by 0 bases, the J end by 0 bases, with 7 bases between. CDR3 sequence reads: CASSYSGGSTDTQYF. Written as DNA, the CDR3 is TGTGCCAGCAGTTACTCAGGAGGGAGCACAGATACGCAGTATTTT.

The chain joins TRBV9 to TRBJ2-7, with 7 bases lining up with TRBD2. This CDR3 has 16 residues. V lost 0 bases and J lost 1; bases outside the gene matches: 7. Germline loops: CDR1 SGDLS, CDR2 YYNGEE. The CDR3 spells CASSVGLAEPSYEQYF. The CDR3 DNA reads as TGTGCCAGCAGCGTAGGGCTAGCGGAGCCATCCTACGAGCAGTACTTC.

The chain carries TRBV18 and TRBJ1-4, with 9 bases that match TRBD1. The CDR3 contains 15 residues. The V gene end was trimmed by 3 bases and the J gene end by 5 bases; junction bases not matched to a gene: 4. Germline-derived CDR1 and CDR2 are KGHSH and LQKENI. CDR3 protein: CASSPAGTGNEKLFF. The CDR3 DNA reads as TGTGCCAGCTCACCGGCAGGGACAGGGAATGAAAAACTGTTTTTT.

This chain's CDR3 is CASSPWAGAETQYF. In DNA, the CDR3 is TGTGCCAGTAGTCCTTGGGCCGGCGCAGAGACCCAGTACTTC. The chain employs TRBV19 and TRBJ2-5; D remains unclear. Deletions cut 5 bases from V and 4 bases from J, with 14 bases between. The CDR3 is made up of 14 amino acids. The germline gives CDR1 LNHDA, CDR2 SQIVND (reference sequence).

This chain joins TRBV7-9 and TRBJ1-1, with a possible D match to TRBD1 (6 bases). The CDR3 length is 13 residues. V lost 4 bases to trimming and J lost 8 bases, with 14 bases between them. Germline assignment: CDR1 SEHNR and CDR2 FQNEAQ (reference sequence). As DNA, the CDR3 is TGTGCCAGCAGCTCGCCTACCGACAGGGAAGCTTTCTTT. Translation: CASSSPTDREAFF.

The chain recombines TRBV27 with TRBJ2-2, with 11 positions matching TRBD2. The trim removed 5 bases at V and 5 bases at J, leaving 10 bases unmatched. The V gene's germline CDR1 is MNHEY and CDR2 SMNVEV (reference sequence). This CDR3 spans 17 amino acids. CDR3 in amino acids: CASSLPSVAGGTGELFF. DNA of the CDR3: TGTGCCAGCAGTCTTCCGAGCGTAGCGGGAGGGACCGGGGAGCTGTTTTTT.

The chain has TRBV27 and TRBJ2-2; 9 bases match TRBD2. V gave up 3 bases and J gave up 2 bases; unmatched junction bases: 4. This CDR3 region has 16 residues. Germline CDR1 reads MNHEY; CDR2 reads SMNVEV (reference sequence). CDR3 residues: CASSLAGGYNTGELFF. Here the CDR3 DNA reads TGTGCCAGCAGTTTGGCGGGGGGGTATAACACCGGGGAGCTGTTTTTT.

V usage is TRBV30 and J usage is TRBJ2-7; D is ambiguous. The CDR3 runs 14 residues. The germline V and J ends were trimmed by 3 bases and 2 bases, with 14 bases remaining between them. Germline V gene sequence: CDR1 GTSNPN, CDR2 SVGIG (reference sequence). The chain's CDR3 is CAWRAAGLTYEQYF. CDR3 bases: TGTGCCTGGAGAGCTGCTGGATTGACCTACGAGCAGTACTTC.

The V gene is TRBV5-1, the J gene TRBJ1-5; D possibly corresponds to TRBD1 (6 bases). This CDR3 region has 15 residues. CDR1 SGHRS and CDR2 YFSETQ come from the germline V gene. Trimming took 0 bases from V and 4 from J, leaving 11 bases between them. The CDR3 loop is CASSLAGTKNQPQHF. For the CDR3, the DNA is TGCGCCAGCAGCTTGGCCGGGACAAAAAATCAGCCCCAGCATTTT.

The chain uses TRBV11-2 and TRBJ2-1, with TRBD2 matching 9 bases. Germline V gene data show CDR1 as SGHAT and CDR2 as FQNNGV. Unmatched junction bases numbered 6, after V lost 0 bases and J lost 3 bases. The CDR3 loop spans 17 amino acids. CDR3 nucleotide sequence: TGTGCCAGCAGCTTAGAAGTCCTAGCGGGAAGCTACAATGAGCAGTTCTTC. As protein: CASSLEVLAGSYNEQFF.

This chain joins TRBV20-1 and TRBJ1-2; a weak D match, TRBD1 (5 bases). Germline CDR1 is DFQATT and CDR2 is SNEGSKA (reference sequence). The CDR3 loop spans 11 amino acids. V was clipped by 5 bases and J by 3 bases, with 7 bases between them. The CDR3 DNA is TGCAGTGCTGACAGAGACTATGGCTACACCTTC. It codes for CSADRDYGYTF.

The J gene is TRBJ2-1, the V gene TRBV6-4; 7 nucleotides align to TRBD1. The V gene end was trimmed by 3 bases and the J gene end by 6 bases; junction bases not matched to a gene: 11. CDR1 MRHNA and CDR2 SNTAGT come from the germline V gene. This CDR3 is built from 16 residues. The CDR3 reads CASSEIWVSGGNEQFF. CDR3 coding DNA: TGTGCCAGCAGTGAGATATGGGTTTCAGGGGGCAATGAGCAGTTCTTC.

The V call is TRBV27, the J call TRBJ2-5; tentatively, D is TRBD2 (6 bases). The germline V and J ends were trimmed by 8 bases and 4 bases, with 8 bases remaining between them. Germline V lookup: CDR1 MNHEY, CDR2 SMNVEV (reference sequence). CDR3 length equals 11 residues. In nucleotides, the CDR3 is TGTGCCAGCCGGAGGGGAGAGACCCAGTACTTC. Translating it yields CASRRGETQYF.